This record covers a single T cell receptor (beta chain). This sample stems from a study of T-cell memory formation after mild COVID-19. Study context: Largely, the TCR clusters proved donor specific.

Constant-segment primers served in 5'RACE that generated TCR alpha and TCR beta cDNA libraries bearing sample barcodes and UMIs. TCRdb used MiXCR to reprocess the 5' RACE reads, holding one entry per CDR3 protein. Of hundreds of thousands of distinct CDR3 sequences in the sample, 20% to 25% were seen once. Germline V CDR1 and CDR2: DFQATT, SNEGSKA (reference sequence). The CDR3 is 14 amino acids. V was clipped by 6 bases and J by 0 bases, with 14 bases between them. This clonotype originated in an adult woman who had mild COVID-19 (a few samples of this study predate the infection). Cell type and time point are not known. Sample: PBMCs or a T cell subset sorted from them (not recorded which). The rearrangement joins TRBV20-1 to TRBJ1-1; D is uncertain. CDR3 residues: CSAGSSYLNTEAFF. The CDR3 DNA follows: TGCAGTGCCGGGAGCTCATACCTGAACACTGAAGCTTTCTTT.